These 13 T cell receptor beta chains came from one sample sequenced in a study of neurological immune-mediated disorders. MiXCR, applied by TCRdb to the 5' RACE reads, yields one record per CDR3 protein. The sample yields tens of thousands of distinct CDR3 sequences, about 6% seen once. What was sequenced was CD4+ T cells from blood. The receptors shown here come from a woman in her thirties or forties in good health.

This clonotype was observed many times. The chain is built from TRBV7-2 and TRBJ2-3; 9 bases are shared with TRBD2. V lost 4 bases to trimming and J lost 0 bases; unmatched junction nucleotides: 5. The V gene's germline CDR1 is SGHTA and CDR2 FQGNSA. The CDR3 length is 16 residues. The CDR3 sequence: CASSSWTSASTDTQYF. CDR3 nucleotide sequence: TGTGCCAGCAGCTCCTGGACTAGCGCAAGCACAGATACGCAGTATTTT.

This clonotype was seen at least ten times. The chain links TRBV7-2 to TRBJ2-1, with TRBD2 matching over 9 bases. The CDR3 sequence is 18 residues long. After removal of 5 bases from V and 0 bases from J, the junction contained 11 bases not matched to a gene. Germline CDR1 reads SGHTA; CDR2 reads FQGNSA. CDR3 DNA sequence: TGTGCCAGCAGCCGCGCCCTAGCGGGGTCAAGCTCCTACAATGAGCAGTTCTTC. Encoded protein: CASSRALAGSSSYNEQFF. The whole variable domain, filled in from reference TRBV7-2 and TRBJ2-1, reads GAGVSQSPSNKVTEKGKDVELRCDPISGHTALYWYRQSLGQGLEFLIYFQGNSAPDKSGLPSDRFSAERTGGSVSTLTIQRTQQEDSAVYLCASSRALAGSSSYNEQFFGPGTRLTVL.

This clonotype was found many times. The rearrangement joins TRBV7-3 to TRBJ1-2; 8 bases agree with TRBD1. Germline V gene sequence: CDR1 SGHTA, CDR2 FQGTGA. The CDR3 extends over 13 amino acids. Trimming cost V 5 bases and J 5 bases; bases outside gene matches: 4. CDR3 protein: CASSEDRVYGYTF. The CDR3 nucleotides are TGTGCCAGCAGCGAGGACAGGGTGTATGGCTACACCTTC.

This clonotype was observed many times. V is TRBV6-5 and J is TRBJ2-7; 10 bases line up with TRBD2. CDR1 is MNHEY and CDR2 is SVGAGI in the germline V gene. This CDR3 has 15 amino acids. Trimming at V came to 7 bases and at J to 2 bases, leaving 8 bases not matched to a gene. In nucleotides, the CDR3 is TGTGCCAGCAAAAGATCAGCGGGAGGGACCTACGAGCAGTACTTC. Its protein product is CASKRSAGGTYEQYF.

At least ten counts were recorded for this clonotype. The V and J genes are TRBV7-8 and TRBJ2-3; D unresolved. V lost 2 bases and J lost 6, with 9 bases in between. The germline gives CDR1 SGHVS, CDR2 FQNEAQ. The CDR3 length is 13 residues. CDR3 nucleotide sequence: TGTGCCAGCAGCTTATTACTGTCGGATACGCAGTATTTT. Its translation: CASSLLLSDTQYF.

Many counts were recorded for this clonotype. The chain joins TRBV13 to TRBJ2-2; D possibly uses TRBD1 or TRBD2 (5 bases each). V lost 5 bases and J lost 2, with 15 bases in between. The CDR3 is 16 residues long. The germline gives CDR1 PRHDT, CDR2 FYEKMQ (reference sequence). In DNA, the CDR3 is TGTGCCAGCAGCCGAGCTAGGGACCCCAACACCGGGGAGCTGTTTTTT. Residues: CASSRARDPNTGELFF.

This clonotype has ten or more counts. CDR3 in DNA: TGTGCCAGCAGCCGGGACAGGGGACTTGAGCAGTTCTTC. It yields the protein CASSRDRGLEQFF. This sequence joins TRBV14 and TRBJ2-1; 10 bases line up with TRBD1. This CDR3 contains 13 residues. Germline-derived CDR1 and CDR2 are SGHDN and FVKESK. With V trimmed by 4 bases and J by 9 bases, 3 bases remained unmatched.

This clonotype was recorded at least ten times. The chain is built from TRBV18 and TRBJ2-7, with TRBD2 matching over 10 bases. This CDR3 spans 14 amino acids. Germline V gene data show CDR1 as KGHSH and CDR2 as LQKENI. J gave up 6 bases and V 0 bases, and 2 bases lay outside the gene matches. The CDR3 DNA reads as TGTGCCAGCTCACCACCTAGCGGGGGGAGCGAGCAGTACTTC. Translated, it gives CASSPPSGGSEQYF. Full variable domain (missing parts from reference TRBV18 and TRBJ2-7): NAGVMQNPRHLVRRRGQEARLRCSPMKGHSHVYWYRQLPEEGLKFMVYLQKENIIDESGMPKERFSAEFPKEGPSILRIQQVVRGDSAAYFCASSPPSGGSEQYFGPGTRLTVT.

The table lists this clonotype with many counts. The chain carries TRBV10-3 and TRBJ1-2; D unclear. The CDR3 length is 14 residues. CDR1 is ENHRY, CDR2 SYGVKD, per germline. With 5 bases removed from V and 7 bases from J, the gap between germline ends came to 17 bases. CDR3 nucleotide sequence: TGTGCCATCAGTCCCGGGCCTCTGCAGAGTGGCTACACCTTC. Protein sequence: CAISPGPLQSGYTF.

Ten or more counts support this clonotype. The CDR3 sequence is CASSLGRNFYNEQFF. For the CDR3, the DNA is TGTGCCAGCAGCTTGGGGCGGAACTTCTACAATGAGCAGTTCTTC. The chain joins TRBV7-2 to TRBJ2-1, with D tentatively TRBD1 (5 bases). V lost 3 bases to trimming and J lost 3 bases, with 12 bases between them. The CDR3 is 15 amino acids. Germline values: CDR1 SGHTA, CDR2 FQGNSA.

This clonotype has at least ten counts. V and J are TRBV10-3 and TRBJ2-1, with 11 bases that match TRBD2. Germline V gives CDR1 ENHRY, CDR2 SYGVKD. The length of the CDR3 is 16 residues. Trimming took 7 bases from V and 2 from J; bases not matched to a gene: 7. CDR3 bases: TGTGCCATCAAATCGACTAGCGGGATTACCTACAATGAGCAGTTCTTC. This translates into CAIKSTSGITYNEQFF.

This clonotype was recorded at least ten times. The CDR3 region is CASSPDGRRGPMNTEAFF. The CDR3 bases are TGTGCCAGCTCACCGGACGGTAGAAGGGGGCCTATGAACACTGAAGCTTTCTTT. The chain recombines TRBV18 with TRBJ1-1; 7 nucleotides match TRBD1. This CDR3 has 18 residues. Looked up from germline, CDR1 is KGHSH and CDR2 is LQKENI. Trimming cost V 3 bases and J 0 bases; bases outside gene matches: 13.

This clonotype was counted ten times or more. This chain connects TRBV27 to TRBJ2-2; D gene uncertain. The CDR3 is made up of 14 amino acids. Germline loops: CDR1 MNHEY, CDR2 SMNVEV (reference sequence). V gave up 2 bases and J gave up 2 bases, with 6 bases separating them. CDR3 in amino acids: CASSLIPNTGELFF. CDR3 DNA: TGTGCCAGCAGTTTAATACCAAACACCGGGGAGCTGTTTTTT.